The 27 T cell receptor beta chains presented below share a single source sample, sequenced in a study of cytomegalovirus exposure and HLA in healthy donors listed by TCRdb under 2017. Libraries were built with the immunoSEQ multiplex PCR assay. For the multiplex PCR, a mixture combining 60 forward primers for TCR Vbeta segments and 13 reverse primers for TCR Jbeta segments was used. TCRdb retrieved this table from immuneACCESS and kept in-frame rearrangements only. Not all clones are present; in checked studies, unresolved V genes account for under half, and no reason is known for the remainder. For this sample the table gives fewer than 130,000 clones, of which over 60% were detected only once. About 2.9% of the sample is held by the ten biggest clonotypes. Sequenced material: PBMCs. These receptors came from a woman aged 60 to 75 in good health and CMV-seropositive.

The chain couples TRBV6-1 to TRBJ1-2, with a tentative D call TRBD1 (5 bases). Germline V gene lookup returns CDR1 MNHNS and CDR2 SASEGT. This CDR3 is built from 14 residues. Between the trimmed V and J ends, which lost 2 bases and 4 bases, there was a span of 11 bases. The chain's CDR3 is CASSEQGDLYGYTF. In DNA, the CDR3 is TGTGCCAGCAGTGAACAGGGTGACCTCTATGGCTACACCTTC.

The rearrangement uses TRBV4-1 and TRBJ2-7; TRBD2 matches 7 bases. CDR3 length equals 14 residues. Germline assignment: CDR1 MGHRA and CDR2 YSYEKL. The J segment lost 7 bases and the V segment lost 3 bases, leaving 9 bases of the junction unmatched. The CDR3 reads CASSQTAGVAEQYF. The CDR3, as DNA: TGCGCCAGCAGCCAGACTGCGGGAGTGGCAGAGCAGTACTTC.

The chain joins TRBV6-1 to TRBJ2-5, with 10 bases aligning to TRBD1. The J call could be wrong; TRBJ2-7 is a better fit for the DNA end. Germline V gene sequence: CDR1 MNHNS, CDR2 SASEGT. The length of the CDR3 is 15 residues. The CDR3 coding sequence is TGTGCCAGCAGCCACCAGGGACAGGGGACCTACGAGCAGTACTTC. Translating it yields CASSHQGQGTYEQYF.

The table lists this clone with a few counts. This chain connects TRBV29-1 to TRBJ2-7; 8 nucleotides agree with TRBD1. The CDR3 spans 13 residues. The germline V gene has CDR1 SQVTM and CDR2 ANQGSEA. With V trimmed by 6 bases and J by 0 bases, 4 bases remained unmatched. The CDR3 nucleotides read TGCAGCGTCGGGACAGGAAGCTCCTACGAGCAGTACTTC. This translates into CSVGTGSSYEQYF.

The DNA of the CDR3 is TGTGCCAGCACCTACCTGTGGAATCAGCCCCAGCATTTT. Residues: CASTYLWNQPQHF. The V call is TRBV6-1, the J call TRBJ1-5, with no clear D. The CDR3 runs 13 residues. V was cut by 7 bases and J by 4 bases, with 11 bases left in between. Per germline, CDR1 MNHNS and CDR2 SASEGT.

V gene TRBV7-2 combines with J gene TRBJ2-7; 8 bases map to TRBD1. This CDR3 has 16 residues. The V and J ends lost 1 base and 0 bases, in that order; junction bases with no gene match: 5. CDR1 is SGHTA, CDR2 FQGNSA, per germline. The CDR3 loop reads CASSLESQGASYEQYF. As DNA, the CDR3 is TGTGCCAGCAGCTTAGAGTCCCAGGGGGCCTCCTACGAGCAGTACTTC.

The chain couples TRBV5-1 to TRBJ1-1; possible D gene TRBD1, 6 bases. The CDR3 runs 15 residues. Trimming left V 3 bases short and J 3 bases short, with 15 bases between. Per the germline V gene, CDR1 is SGHRS and CDR2 is YFSETQ. The CDR3 reads CASSYKQGSDTEAFF. The CDR3 region has the DNA TGCGCCAGCAGCTACAAACAGGGAAGTGACACTGAAGCTTTCTTT.

The V call is TRBV11-2, the J call TRBJ2-6, with 7 bases matching TRBD2. This CDR3 has 16 amino acids. CDR1 and CDR2 from the germline V gene are SGHAT and FQNNGV. With 2 bases clipped from V and 4 bases from J, the junction kept 5 bases outside the gene matches. The CDR3 nucleotides are TGTGCCAGCAGCTTACTGGGAGGGACCGGGGCCAACGTCCTGACTTTC. It is translated as CASSLLGGTGANVLTF.

The rearrangement joins TRBV2 to TRBJ2-1, with 11 bases aligning to TRBD2. J gave up 4 bases and V 4 bases, and 6 bases lay outside the gene matches. Germline lookup yields CDR1 SNHLY and CDR2 FYNNEI. This CDR3 is 16 amino acids long. CDR3 amino acids: CASSVRASGRYNEQFF. The CDR3 region has the DNA TGTGCCAGCAGTGTACGGGCTAGCGGGAGGTACAATGAGCAGTTCTTC.

This chain links TRBV18 with TRBJ1-1, with 9 bases that match TRBD1. V shed 4 bases and J 0 bases; nucleotides not matched to a gene: 6. The CDR3 covers 16 residues. Germline CDR1 reads KGHSH; CDR2 reads LQKENI. The CDR3 bases are TGTGCCAGCTCACAAGGGACAGGGATCATGAACACTGAAGCTTTCTTT. This sequence encodes CASSQGTGIMNTEAFF.

The chain carries TRBV6-1 and TRBJ1-1, with D possibly TRBD1 on 5 matching bases. The CDR3 sequence is 14 residues long. The germline V gene has CDR1 MNHNS and CDR2 SASEGT. V was trimmed by 0 bases and J by 5 bases, leaving 10 bases between them. The CDR3 reads CASSEAGGYTEAFF. CDR3 in DNA: TGTGCCAGCAGTGAAGCGGGGGGTTATACTGAAGCTTTCTTT.

The rearrangement links TRBV9 to TRBJ1-5; weak D call: TRBD1 (5 bases). In germline, CDR1 is SGDLS, CDR2 YYNGEE. CDR3 size: 15 residues. The V end lost 1 base, the J end lost 7 bases, and 15 bases lay between the germline ends. CDR3 nucleotide sequence: TGTGCCAGCAGCGTACAAGACAGTTGGGAACAGCCCCAGCATTTT. Translating gives CASSVQDSWEQPQHF.

This chain links TRBV10-1 with TRBJ2-1; D might be TRBD1 (6 bases). V was trimmed by 6 bases and J by 5 bases, leaving 17 bases between them. Per germline, CDR1 WNHNN and CDR2 SYGVQD (reference sequence). This CDR3 has 15 residues. Here the CDR3 DNA reads TGCGCCAGCAGCCCTACAGGGTTCGGGCACAATGAGCAGTTCTTC. Translated: CASSPTGFGHNEQFF.

The chain combines TRBV2 with TRBJ1-1, with D unresolved. V shed 3 bases and J shed 2 bases, with 16 bases lying between them. The length of the CDR3 is 16 residues. Germline lookup yields CDR1 SNHLY and CDR2 FYNNEI. CDR3 protein: CASSDLGRGFNTEAFF. The CDR3 bases are TGTGCCAGCAGTGATCTGGGCAGAGGGTTTAACACTGAAGCTTTCTTT.

The chain carries TRBV28 and TRBJ1-1; D call uncertain. The V end was cut by 6 bases, the J end by 5 bases, with 16 bases between. Germline lookup yields CDR1 MDHEN and CDR2 SYDVKM. This CDR3 is built from 14 residues. CDR3 DNA sequence: TGTGCCAGCAGACCCATCACTCGAGGGACTGAAGCTTTCTTT. This translates into CASRPITRGTEAFF.

The chain carries TRBV4-1 and TRBJ1-2; D gene uncertain. CDR3 length: 14 amino acids. Germline-derived CDR1 and CDR2 are MGHRA and YSYEKL. With 1 base removed from V and 6 bases from J, the gap between germline ends came to 12 bases. The DNA for the CDR3 is TGCGCCAGCAGCCAAGGGATGATCGGGGATGGCTACACCTTC. Translating it yields CASSQGMIGDGYTF.

The chain carries TRBV28 and TRBJ2-3; perhaps TRBD2 as D (7 bases). V was trimmed by 5 bases and J by 1 base, leaving 19 bases between them. The CDR3 runs to 17 residues. CDR1 and CDR2 (germline): MDHEN, SYDVKM. In DNA, the CDR3 is TGTGCCAGCAGTGGGGGGGGCGCGTCTTTAGGCACAGATACGCAGTATTTT. Encoded protein: CASSGGGASLGTDTQYF.

The V gene is TRBV7-9, the J gene TRBJ2-5; TRBD2 is a possible D gene (5 bases). CDR1 is SEHNR, CDR2 FQNEAQ, per germline (reference sequence). This CDR3 has 18 residues. Trimming pared 7 bases from V and 1 base from J, leaving 25 bases between. The CDR3 loop is CASNQFPPGATIQETQYF. The CDR3 DNA reads TGTGCCAGCAACCAGTTCCCGCCCGGAGCGACTATCCAAGAGACCCAGTACTTC.

This sequence joins TRBV19 and TRBJ2-1; 7 bases align to TRBD2. The CDR3 extends over 13 amino acids. Trimming removed 6 bases from V and 8 bases from J; junction bases left unmatched: 7. Germline V gene lookup returns CDR1 LNHDA and CDR2 SQIVND (reference sequence). For the CDR3, the DNA is TGTGCCAGTAGCCAGAGGGCGGGGGATGAGCAGTTCTTC. Protein sequence: CASSQRAGDEQFF.

This sequence joins TRBV25-1 and TRBJ1-5; no firm D call. The CDR3 consists of 16 residues. The V gene's germline CDR1 is MGHDK and CDR2 SYGVNS. V lost 4 bases, J lost 3 bases, and 16 bases lay in between. The CDR3, as DNA: TGTGCCAGCAGTGGCTCCCCGGGGTCTAACAATCAGCCCCAGCATTTT. It specifies CASSGSPGSNNQPQHF.

This rearrangement joins TRBV7-9 to TRBJ1-1; 7 bases align to TRBD1. Germline-derived CDR1 and CDR2 are SEHNR and FQNEAQ (reference sequence). The CDR3 loop spans 14 amino acids. V was clipped by 5 bases and J by 4 bases; unmatched bases: 7. The CDR3 sequence is CASSPGTVATEAFF. DNA for the CDR3: TGTGCCAGCAGCCCGGGGACAGTCGCCACTGAAGCTTTCTTT.

J is TRBJ2-3 and V is TRBV4-1; D is uncertain. The CDR3 is 13 amino acids. V lost 2 bases to trimming and J lost 3 bases, with 6 bases between them. Germline lookup yields CDR1 MGHRA and CDR2 YSYEKL. The CDR3: CASSQTATDTQYF. CDR3 in DNA: TGCGCCAGCAGCCAAACAGCTACAGATACGCAGTATTTT.

This chain connects TRBV18 to TRBJ1-2; D possibly corresponds to TRBD1 (6 bases). V was trimmed by 2 bases and J by 8 bases, leaving 18 bases between them. Per germline, CDR1 KGHSH and CDR2 LQKENI. The CDR3 loop spans 15 amino acids. This CDR3 is CASSPITRTDQGYTF. CDR3 bases: TGTGCCAGCTCACCAATAACCAGGACAGACCAAGGCTACACCTTC.

This clone was seen more than once but under ten times. The chain combines TRBV5-1 with TRBJ2-5, with unresolved D. Trimming took off 4 bases at V and 5 bases at J, with 12 bases between the two ends. The CDR3 is made up of 13 amino acids. Germline CDR1 reads SGHRS; CDR2 reads YFSETQ. CDR3 amino acids: CASSPPSPETQYF. The CDR3 nucleotides are TGCGCCAGCAGCCCCCCTAGTCCTGAGACCCAGTACTTC.

CDR3 sequence: CASSPLSRSSYNEQFF. CDR3 sequence (DNA): TGTGCCAGCAGCCCCCTCAGTCGCAGCTCCTACAATGAGCAGTTCTTC. The gene calls are TRBV27 and TRBJ2-1; D unclear. The germline V gene encodes CDR1 MNHEY and CDR2 SMNVEV (reference sequence). The V and J ends lost 6 bases and 0 bases respectively, with 15 bases between them. This CDR3 region has 16 residues.

The chain is built from TRBV5-4 and TRBJ2-4; tentative D call: TRBD2 (5 bases). CDR1 is SGHNT, CDR2 YYREEE, per germline (reference sequence). The CDR3 loop spans 15 amino acids. The ends were cut back, 4 bases at V and 3 bases at J, with 14 bases in the middle. This CDR3 is CASSVAGGGKNIQYF. DNA of the CDR3: TGTGCCAGCAGCGTGGCCGGCGGAGGCAAAAACATTCAGTACTTC.

The chain has TRBV5-1 and TRBJ1-4; TRBD1 is a possible D gene (5 bases). The V end was cut by 1 base, the J end by 5 bases, with 15 bases between. The CDR3 consists of 16 residues. CDR1 and CDR2 (germline): SGHRS, YFSETQ. The CDR3 sequence: CASSLLRLRGNEKLFF. The CDR3 DNA sequence: TGCGCCAGCAGCTTGCTTCGCCTTAGGGGCAATGAAAAACTGTTTTTT.